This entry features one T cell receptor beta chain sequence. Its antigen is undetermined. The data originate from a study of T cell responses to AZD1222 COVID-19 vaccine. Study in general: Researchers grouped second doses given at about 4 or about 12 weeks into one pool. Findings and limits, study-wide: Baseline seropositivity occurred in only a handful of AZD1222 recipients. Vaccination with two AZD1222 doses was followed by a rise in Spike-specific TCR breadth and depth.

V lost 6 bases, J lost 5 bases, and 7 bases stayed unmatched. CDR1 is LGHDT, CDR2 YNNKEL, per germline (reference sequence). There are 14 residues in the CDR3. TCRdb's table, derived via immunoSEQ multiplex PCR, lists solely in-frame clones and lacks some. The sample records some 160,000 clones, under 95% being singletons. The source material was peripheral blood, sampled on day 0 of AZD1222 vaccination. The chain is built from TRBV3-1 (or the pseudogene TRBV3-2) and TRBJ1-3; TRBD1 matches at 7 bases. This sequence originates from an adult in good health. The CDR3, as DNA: TGTGCCAGCAGGCACCAGGGACAGCGAAACACCATATATTTT. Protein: CASRHQGQRNTIYF.